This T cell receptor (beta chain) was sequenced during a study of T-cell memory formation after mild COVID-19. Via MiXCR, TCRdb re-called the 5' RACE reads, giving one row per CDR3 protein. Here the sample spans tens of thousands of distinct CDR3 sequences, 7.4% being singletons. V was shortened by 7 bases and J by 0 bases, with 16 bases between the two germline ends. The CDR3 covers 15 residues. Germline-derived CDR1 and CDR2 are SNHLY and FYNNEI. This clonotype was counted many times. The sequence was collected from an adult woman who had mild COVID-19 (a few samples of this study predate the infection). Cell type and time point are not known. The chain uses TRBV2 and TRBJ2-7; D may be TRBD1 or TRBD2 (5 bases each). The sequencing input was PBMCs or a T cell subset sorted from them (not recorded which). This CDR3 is CASNIQGPSSYEQYF. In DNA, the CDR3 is TGTGCCAGCAATATCCAGGGACCCTCCTCCTACGAGCAGTACTTC.